This T cell receptor beta chain emerged from a study of blood T cell repertoires in COVID-19. For recovered donors of Cohort 3, there were two negative PCRs, clearance, or symptom resolution. TCRdb's table, derived via immunoSEQ multiplex PCR, lists solely in-frame clones and lacks some. The profile shows hundreds of thousands of clones, 75% to 90% of them singletons. The germline CDR1 and CDR2 sequences are MRHNA and SNTAGT. Trimming cost V 4 bases and J 8 bases; bases outside gene matches: 7. This CDR3 region has 15 residues. The sequenced sample consisted of PBMCs or T cells enriched from blood (not recorded which). The sequence was obtained from a man aged 25 to 45 who had recovered from COVID-19. V usage is TRBV6-4 and J usage is TRBJ2-1; 11 nucleotides line up with TRBD2. CDR3 loop: CASSVAGGPYHEQFF. CDR3 sequence (DNA): TGTGCCAGCAGTGTAGCGGGAGGGCCTTATCATGAGCAGTTCTTC.